This is a list of T cell receptor beta chains from one sample in a study of blood T cell repertoires in COVID-19. The table came from immunoSEQ multiplex PCR; TCRdb's copy has only in-frame clones and leaves some out. The table shows roughly 500,000 clones, with 89% occurring only once. The source material was peripheral blood. Source of these receptors: a man between 18 and 35 years old with COVID-19, enrolled during active disease. Each CDR3 is given with its conserved first and last residue. Fields, in order: V gene, clone size, J gene, D gene, CDR3 protein, CDR3 DNA. D genes are given only for firm matches. Clone size, where shown, is once, few, many, or a class for clones that have expanded.

TRBV18	.	TRBJ2-7	TRBD1	CASSRRTGSMDEQYF	TGTGCCAGCTCACGCAGGACAGGGTCCATGGACGAGCAGTACTTC
TRBV10-2	.	TRBJ2-7	TRBD1	CASIPDRDSYEQYF	TGCGCCAGCATACCGGACAGGGATTCCTACGAGCAGTACTTC
TRBV30	.	TRBJ2-3	.	CAWSLPAATDTQYF	TGTGCCTGGAGCCTTCCGGCGGCAACAGATACGCAGTATTTT
TRBV5-1	.	TRBJ2-3	.	CASSLVGVQDTQYF	TGCGCCAGCAGCTTGGTAGGGGTCCAAGATACGCAGTATTTT
TRBV27	.	TRBJ2-3	TRBD2	CASSLAGGSWNTQYF	TGTGCCAGCAGTTTAGCGGGAGGGTCCTGGAATACGCAGTATTTT
TRBV5-5	once	TRBJ2-1	TRBD1	CASSGQVLLEQFF	TGTGCCAGCAGCGGACAGGTTTTGCTTGAGCAGTTCTTC
TRBV18	.	TRBJ1-5	.	CASSPPPGDQPQHF	TGTGCCAGCTCACCACCGCCCGGGGATCAGCCCCAGCATTTT
TRBV28	.	TRBJ1-5	TRBD1	CASSPDRGGSNQPQHF	TGTGCCAGCAGTCCAGACAGGGGCGGGAGCAATCAGCCCCAGCATTTT
TRBV15	.	TRBJ2-3	TRBD2	CATSPPGREPTDTQYF	TGTGCCACCAGTCCCCCCGGGCGGGAGCCCACAGATACGCAGTATTTT
TRBV5-1	.	TRBJ2-2	TRBD1	CASSQTGGPGELFF	TGCGCCAGCAGCCAGACAGGGGGTCCCGGGGAGCTGTTTTTT
TRBV28	.	TRBJ2-7	TRBD2	CAGGGGRAGTYEQYF	TGTGCCGGTGGAGGCGGGAGGGCCGGTACCTACGAGCAGTACTTC
TRBV12-3/TRBV12-4	.	TRBJ2-7	.	CASSRTQGYEQYF	TGTGCCAGCAGCAGGACACAGGGTTACGAGCAGTACTTC
TRBV24-1	.	TRBJ2-5	.	CATSDPRNGETQYF	TGTGCCACCAGTGACCCGCGCAACGGAGAGACCCAGTACTTC
TRBV19	.	TRBJ2-1	TRBD2	CASSILGLAGGSSSYNEQFF	TGTGCCAGTAGTATATTAGGACTAGCGGGAGGGTCGAGCTCCTACAATGAGCAGTTCTTC
TRBV7-9	.	TRBJ1-2	.	CASSLGLYYGYTF	TGTGCCAGCAGCTTAGGCCTATACTATGGCTACACCTTC
TRBV10-1	.	TRBJ2-1	TRBD2	CASSLGGTKSNEQFF	TGCGCCAGCAGTCTCGGGGGGACTAAGTCCAATGAGCAGTTCTTC
TRBV15	.	TRBJ2-3	.	CATSLGTDTQYF	TGTGCCACCTCCCTAGGCACAGATACGCAGTATTTT
TRBV28	.	TRBJ2-3	TRBD2	CASSFPSSGRGADTQYF	TGTGCCAGCAGTTTCCCGTCTAGCGGGAGAGGGGCAGATACGCAGTATTTT
TRBV11-3	.	TRBJ2-7	.	CASSLALSGSSYEQYF	TGTGCCAGCAGCTTAGCTCTTAGCGGTAGCTCCTACGAGCAGTACTTC
TRBV9	.	TRBJ1-2	TRBD1	CASSSREGGDYGYTF	TGTGCCAGCAGCTCCCGAGAAGGGGGCGACTATGGCTACACCTTC
TRBV28	.	TRBJ1-6	TRBD1	CASSFGDRANSPLHF	TGTGCCAGCAGTTTTGGGGACAGGGCTAATTCACCCCTCCACTTT
TRBV5-1	once	TRBJ2-1	TRBD2	CASSNGTSGGASQFF	TGCGCCAGCAGCAACGGGACTAGCGGGGGGGCCTCGCAGTTCTTC
TRBV4-1	.	TRBJ1-2	TRBD1	CASSPPRQGAGMDYGYTF	TGCGCCAGCAGTCCTCCTCGACAGGGGGCGGGAATGGACTATGGCTACACCTTC
TRBV27	.	TRBJ2-7	.	CASSSETYEQYF	TGTGCCAGCAGTTCCGAGACCTACGAGCAGTACTTC
TRBV4-1	.	TRBJ2-2	TRBD2	CASSQASTSGGTGELFF	TGCGCCAGCAGCCAAGCCTCGACGTCGGGAGGCACCGGGGAGCTGTTTTTT
TRBV30	.	TRBJ2-2	TRBD2	CAWRPGLAGTGELFF	TGTGCCTGGAGGCCCGGACTAGCGGGCACCGGGGAGCTGTTTTTT
TRBV25-1	.	TRBJ2-2	TRBD2	CASSEWRKTSGNTGELFF	TGTGCCAGCAGTGAATGGCGGAAAACTAGCGGGAACACCGGGGAGCTGTTTTTT
TRBV18	.	TRBJ2-5	.	CASSPGTGSGTQYF	TGTGCCAGCTCACCTGGGACTGGCTCAGGGACCCAGTACTTC
TRBV30	once	TRBJ1-4	.	CAWGGRGGEKLFF	TGTGCCTGGGGGGGCAGGGGCGGCGAAAAACTGTTTTTT
TRBV18	.	TRBJ2-7	.	CASSPSQSYEQYF	TGTGCCAGCTCACCGTCACAAAGCTACGAGCAGTACTTC
TRBV5-4	.	TRBJ2-5	.	CASSLWQVKETQYF	TGTGCCAGCAGCTTGTGGCAGGTAAAAGAGACCCAGTACTTC
TRBV9	once	TRBJ2-1	TRBD2	CASSVVGSGDYNEQFF	TGTGCCAGCAGCGTAGTTGGAAGCGGGGACTACAATGAGCAGTTCTTC
TRBV7-9	.	TRBJ2-3	.	CASSSRAGRGSRGTDTQYF	TGTGCCAGCAGCTCTAGAGCAGGCAGGGGCAGCCGAGGGACAGATACGCAGTATTTT
TRBV6-5	.	TRBJ2-7	.	CASTSDRDLGQYF	TGTGCCAGCACCAGCGACAGGGACTTAGGGCAGTACTTC
TRBV20-1	.	TRBJ1-2	TRBD1	CSATRQGEDTF	TGCAGTGCTACTCGACAGGGGGAAGACACCTTC
TRBV4-2	.	TRBJ2-3	TRBD2	CASSQPSGSPFSTDTQYF	TGTGCCAGCAGCCAGCCTAGCGGGAGTCCGTTTAGCACAGATACGCAGTATTTT
TRBV10-2	.	TRBJ2-7	.	CASAGRAGGSYEQYF	TGCGCCAGCGCGGGCCGTGCTGGAGGATCCTACGAGCAGTACTTC
TRBV6-1	.	TRBJ2-3	.	CASSGLVRGSTDTQYF	TGTGCCAGCAGTGGCTTAGTGCGGGGCTCCACAGATACGCAGTATTTT
TRBV5-1	.	TRBJ2-1	.	CASRLADGGEQFF	TGCGCCAGCAGACTAGCCGACGGGGGTGAGCAGTTCTTC
TRBV18	.	TRBJ2-3	TRBD2	CASSPRRGADTQYF	TGTGCCAGCTCACCCCGTCGGGGGGCAGATACGCAGTATTTT
TRBV2	.	TRBJ1-3	TRBD1	CARRGDSRTGSAGNTIYF	TGTGCCAGGAGAGGAGACTCCCGGACAGGATCCGCTGGAAACACCATATATTTT
TRBV12-3/TRBV12-4	.	TRBJ2-7	.	CASSLLSGYEQYF	TGTGCCAGCAGTTTACTTAGCGGTTACGAGCAGTACTTC
TRBV5-1	.	TRBJ1-1	.	CASSERGVNTEAFF	TGCGCCAGCAGCGAGCGGGGGGTGAACACTGAAGCTTTCTTT
TRBV6-2/TRBV6-3	.	TRBJ2-2	.	CASSFPTGELFF	TGTGCCAGCAGTTTCCCGACCGGGGAGCTGTTTTTT
TRBV28	.	TRBJ2-1	.	CASSNVQGLYNEQFF	TGTGCCAGCAGTAACGTTCAGGGTCTTTACAATGAGCAGTTCTTC
TRBV24-1	.	TRBJ2-5	TRBD2	CATSDPPGVAGGQSGETQYF	TGTGCCACCAGTGACCCCCCCGGAGTAGCGGGAGGCCAAAGCGGGGAGACCCAGTACTTC
TRBV3-1/TRBV3-2	.	TRBJ2-2	TRBD2	CASSIRGGGTGELFF	TGTGCCAGCAGTATTCGGGGGGGAGGCACCGGGGAGCTGTTTTTT
TRBV19	.	TRBJ2-5	.	CASIGRTETQYF	TGTGCCAGTATTGGGAGAACAGAGACCCAGTACTTC
TRBV5-1	once	TRBJ1-2	.	CASSTDGRKHYGYTF	TGCGCCAGCAGTACAGACGGCAGAAAGCACTATGGCTACACCTTC
TRBV6-5	once	TRBJ1-3	.	CVPLIAAPGNTIYF	TGTGTTCCTCTTATCGCGGCTCCTGGAAACACCATATATTTT